This TCR beta chain was identified during a study of blood T cell repertoires in COVID-19. Turning to the study itself: Acute and convalescent COVID-19 specimens originated in the United States, Italy and Spain. T cells, B-cell-depleted T cells, or PBMCs provided the cDNA or gDNA that served as material.

Trimming removed 4 bases at V and 1 base at J, with 14 bases between. From germline, CDR1 is SGHVS and CDR2 FQNEAQ. The CDR3 runs 16 residues. Original processing methods: The authors estimated nucleated cell counts from reference gene primer amplification. Only in-frame clones appear in the TCRdb table, and some are missing; sequencing was by immunoSEQ multiplex PCR. Clone size and the V and J calls come from that table; the DNA yielded D and trimming. The sample lists roughly 150,000 clones; more than 75% were seen once. Enrolled during active infection, Seattle patients were then followed longitudinally.

The V gene is TRBV7-8, the J gene TRBJ2-1; D is unclear. The specimen was peripheral blood. The receptor's source is a man between 18 and 35 years old with COVID-19, enrolled during active disease. In DNA form, the CDR3 reads TGTGCCAGCAGCTCCAGCAGACTCCCATCCTACAATGAGCAGTTCTTC. Its translation is CASSSSRLPSYNEQFF.